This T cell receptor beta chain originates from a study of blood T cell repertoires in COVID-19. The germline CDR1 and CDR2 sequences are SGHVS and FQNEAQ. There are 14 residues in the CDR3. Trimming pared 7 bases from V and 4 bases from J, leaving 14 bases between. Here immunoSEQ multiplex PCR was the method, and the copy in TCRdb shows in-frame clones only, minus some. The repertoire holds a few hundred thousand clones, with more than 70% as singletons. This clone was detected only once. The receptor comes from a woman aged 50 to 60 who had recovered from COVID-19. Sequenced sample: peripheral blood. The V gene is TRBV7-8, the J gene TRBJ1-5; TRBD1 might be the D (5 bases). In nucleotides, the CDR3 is TGTGCCAGCAACTGGGGGGGGAGGAATCAGCCCCAGCATTTT. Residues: CASNWGGRNQPQHF.